These 21 T cell receptor beta chains came from one sample sequenced in a study of T-cell reconstitution after alpha-beta-depleted transplantation in children. Unique molecular identifiers tagged the TCRbeta library. TCRdb independently ran MiXCR on the PCR reads; one entry per CDR3 protein. This table holds 80,000 or so distinct CDR3 sequences, over 12% found once. The source was PBMCs, mostly from graft donor cells, collected 180 days after TCRalphabeta/CD19-depleted stem cell transplant. The receptors were sampled from a male patient between 2 and 15 years old who had a stem cell transplant for acute lymphoblastic leukemia, so the T cells may come from the graft donor.

This clonotype showed up just a few times. This chain uses TRBV20-1 with TRBJ2-5; D gene unclear. Trimming took off 5 bases at V and 3 bases at J, with 19 bases between the two ends. Germline CDR1 and CDR2: DFQATT and SNEGSKA (reference sequence). The CDR3 sequence is 15 residues long. The CDR3 DNA is TGCAGTGCTTGTTTGTGGCGCGGTACGAAAGAGACCCAGTACTTC. As protein: CSACLWRGTKETQYF.

At least ten counts were recorded for this clonotype. V and J are TRBV4-1 and TRBJ2-7, with a possible D match to TRBD2 (6 bases). Trimming took off 1 base at V and 6 bases at J, with 13 bases between the two ends. The CDR3 spans 14 residues. Germline CDR1 MGHRA, CDR2 YSYEKL. The CDR3 region is CASSQVPGEIEQYF. The CDR3 nucleotides read TGCGCCAGCAGCCAAGTACCGGGGGAGATCGAGCAGTACTTC.

The chain couples TRBV27 to TRBJ2-7; D gene ambiguous. The CDR3 loop spans 14 amino acids. Germline-derived CDR1 and CDR2 are MNHEY and SMNVEV (reference sequence). V gave up 3 bases and J gave up 3 bases, with 12 bases separating them. CDR3 nucleotides: TGTGCCAGCAGTTTCCGTGGACCTTTCTACGAGCAGTACTTC. Amino acid sequence: CASSFRGPFYEQYF.

The rearrangement links TRBV12-3 or TRBV12-4 to TRBJ1-5, with TRBD1 matching over 9 bases. Trimming took 6 bases from V and 11 from J; bases not matched to a gene: 14. There are 15 residues in the CDR3. CDR3 DNA: TGTGCCAGCAGGAAACCGGGACAGGGACTAAGAGCCCAGCATTTT. Translating it yields CASRKPGQGLRAQHF.

This clonotype has a count of ten or more. V usage is TRBV20-1 and J usage is TRBJ2-7, with 8 bases identical to TRBD1. The CDR3 is 12 amino acids. Germline V CDR1 and CDR2: DFQATT, SNEGSKA (reference sequence). V lost 6 bases and J lost 2; bases outside the gene matches: 3. The CDR3 sequence: CSATDRAYEQYF. CDR3 nucleotides: TGCAGTGCCACGGACAGGGCCTACGAGCAGTACTTC.

This clonotype was counted only a few times. V usage is TRBV10-3 and J usage is TRBJ1-6; D is unresolved. The germline V gene encodes CDR1 ENHRY and CDR2 SYGVKD. Trimming removed 3 bases from V and 8 bases from J, with 2 bases in between. This CDR3 region has 11 residues. The CDR3 DNA reads as TGTGCCATCAGTGACGATTCACCCCTCCACTTT. It codes for CAISDDSPLHF.

This clonotype was seen a handful of times. V gene TRBV5-1 combines with J gene TRBJ2-3, with 10 bases matching TRBD1. Germline lookup yields CDR1 SGHRS and CDR2 YFSETQ. V was clipped by 4 bases and J by 5 bases; unmatched bases: 7. The length of the CDR3 is 15 residues. The CDR3 bases are TGCGCCAGCAGCGGCAACCGGGACAGGGGAGATACGCAGTATTTT. It encodes CASSGNRDRGDTQYF.

Only a few counts were recorded for this clonotype. The chain carries TRBV20-1 and TRBJ2-5; D is ambiguous. This CDR3 contains 14 residues. From germline, CDR1 is DFQATT and CDR2 SNEGSKA (reference sequence). Trimming took 3 bases from V and 1 from J, leaving 12 bases between them. CDR3 in amino acids: CSASGPAGQETQYF. The CDR3 nucleotides read TGCAGTGCTAGCGGTCCAGCTGGCCAAGAGACCCAGTACTTC.

This clonotype was picked up a small number of times. The chain joins TRBV10-3 to TRBJ1-2; D gene ambiguous. CDR3 length: 11 residues. Germline V gene sequence: CDR1 ENHRY, CDR2 SYGVKD. V gave up 1 base and J gave up 12 bases, with 9 bases separating them. This CDR3 is CAISELGFHTF. CDR3 nucleotides: TGTGCCATCAGTGAGTTGGGCTTCCACACCTTC.

The chain joins TRBV30 to TRBJ1-1; D ambiguous. V was cut by 4 bases and J by 2 bases, with 14 bases left in between. The CDR3 loop spans 14 amino acids. Germline CDR1 reads GTSNPN; CDR2 reads SVGIG (reference sequence). CDR3 sequence: CAWKIRVFNTEAFF. For the CDR3, the DNA is TGTGCCTGGAAAATCCGGGTCTTTAACACTGAAGCTTTCTTT. The full variable domain, its missing parts supplied by reference TRBV30 and TRBJ1-1, is SQTIHQWPATLVQPVGSPLSLECTVEGTSNPNLYWYRQAAGRGLQLLFYSVGIGQISSEVPQNLSASRPQDRQFILSSKKLLLSDSGFYLCAWKIRVFNTEAFFGQGTRLTVV.

J is TRBJ2-7 and V is TRBV5-1, with a weak D call TRBD2 (6 bases). The CDR3 totals 15 residues. V lost 1 base and J lost 2, with 13 bases in between. Germline assignment: CDR1 SGHRS and CDR2 YFSETQ. In DNA, the CDR3 is TGCGCCAGCAGCTTGACGAGCGGGCTCACCTACGAGCAGTACTTC. It yields the protein CASSLTSGLTYEQYF.

This clonotype was counted only a few times. The rearrangement links TRBV20-1 to TRBJ2-7; D not resolved. This CDR3 comprises 12 residues. The germline gives CDR1 DFQATT, CDR2 SNEGSKA (reference sequence). The V and J ends lost 0 bases and 4 bases respectively, with 7 bases between them. Here the CDR3 DNA reads TGCAGTGCTAGAGATGGAAAATACGAGCAGTACTTC. Amino acid sequence: CSARDGKYEQYF.

The chain employs TRBV6-5 and TRBJ1-2, with TRBD1 matching over 7 bases. Germline V gene lookup returns CDR1 MNHEY and CDR2 SVGAGI. The CDR3 extends over 16 amino acids. V trimming: 5 bases; J trimming: 5 bases; junction bases outside the gene matches: 14. CDR3 amino acids: CASSTVDRDPWYGYTF. CDR3 in DNA: TGTGCCAGCAGTACTGTTGACAGGGACCCTTGGTATGGCTACACCTTC.

This clonotype appeared a few times. The chain joins TRBV6-2 or TRBV6-3 to TRBJ2-2; tentatively, D is TRBD1 (6 bases). This CDR3 comprises 14 residues. The germline V and J ends were trimmed by 8 bases and 3 bases, with 13 bases remaining between them. Germline CDR1 and CDR2: MNHEY and SVGEGT. CDR3 region: CASAQTGYTGELFF. CDR3 nucleotide sequence: TGTGCCAGCGCCCAAACAGGGTACACCGGGGAGCTGTTTTTT.

This clonotype was counted at least ten times. V usage is TRBV4-2 and J usage is TRBJ1-3; maybe TRBD1 (5 bases). The V end was cut by 7 bases, the J end by 5 bases, with 15 bases between. The V gene's germline CDR1 is LGHNA and CDR2 YNFKEQ. This CDR3 region has 14 residues. DNA of the CDR3: TGTGCCAGCAAGGAACAGGAGGGCAGAAACACCATATATTTT. Translating gives CASKEQEGRNTIYF.

This clonotype has just a few counts. J is TRBJ1-1 and V is TRBV21-1; TRBD1 reflects the table's D call only, with no check against the DNA. TRBV21-1 is a recognized pseudogene. This CDR3 spans 16 amino acids. CDR3 nucleotide sequence: TGTGCCAGCAGCCTTCGGGACAGGGGGCAGAACACTGAAGCTTTCTTT. Translating gives CASSLRDRGQNTEAFF.

A few counts support this clonotype. The V call is TRBV9, the J call TRBJ1-2, with D possibly matching TRBD1 (6 bases). V was cut by 3 bases and J by 4 bases, with 10 bases left in between. This CDR3 is 13 amino acids long. The germline CDR1 and CDR2 sequences are SGDLS and YYNGEE. The CDR3 protein is CASSGQATYGYTF. The CDR3 DNA is TGTGCCAGCAGCGGACAGGCTACCTATGGCTACACCTTC.

CDR3 in amino acids: CASSAYRTTLLSLSEASPLHF. CDR3 bases: TGTGCCAGCAGCGCATACAGGACCACCCTACTAAGCCTATCCGAGGCTTCACCCCTCCACTTT. The V and J genes are TRBV21-1 and TRBJ1-6; the table calls TRBD1, which could not be checked here. TRBV21-1 is noted as a pseudogene. The CDR3 extends over 21 amino acids.

This clonotype has just a few counts. The CDR3 protein is CASSQAPLGPYYGYTF. The CDR3 nucleotides are TGCGCCAGCAGCCAAGCCCCACTAGGGCCCTACTATGGCTACACCTTC. V is TRBV4-3 and J is TRBJ1-2, with D unresolved. V lost 1 base, J lost 3 bases, and 15 bases lay in between. The length of the CDR3 is 16 residues. Germline CDR1 is LGHNA and CDR2 is YSLEER.

A few counts support this clonotype. The rearrangement links TRBV6-2 or TRBV6-3 to TRBJ2-5, with D unclear. The CDR3 covers 13 residues. Germline CDR1 and CDR2: MNHEY and SVGEGT. V was cut by 6 bases and J by 0 bases, with 8 bases left in between. The CDR3 DNA follows: TGTGCCAGCAGAGCTAGAGACCAAGAGACCCAGTACTTC. The encoded protein is CASRARDQETQYF.

This clonotype occurred many times. The chain combines TRBV10-3 with TRBJ2-7; 10 positions match TRBD1. CDR1 and CDR2 (germline): ENHRY, SYGVKD. This CDR3 is 16 amino acids long. V was clipped by 5 bases and J by 1 base; unmatched bases: 8. CDR3 protein: CAISLGRDRGSYEQYF. CDR3 sequence (DNA): TGTGCCATCAGTTTGGGCCGGGACAGGGGATCCTACGAGCAGTACTTC.